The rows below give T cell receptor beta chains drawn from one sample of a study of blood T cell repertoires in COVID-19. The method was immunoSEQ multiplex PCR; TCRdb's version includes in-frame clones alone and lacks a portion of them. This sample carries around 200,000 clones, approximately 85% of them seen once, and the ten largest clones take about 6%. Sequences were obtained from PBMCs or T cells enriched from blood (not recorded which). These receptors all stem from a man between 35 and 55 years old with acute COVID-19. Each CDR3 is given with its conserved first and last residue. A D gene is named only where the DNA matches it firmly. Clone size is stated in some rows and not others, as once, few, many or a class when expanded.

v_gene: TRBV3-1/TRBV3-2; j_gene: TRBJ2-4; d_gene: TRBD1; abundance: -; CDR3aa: CASSQTGSGKNIQYF; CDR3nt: TGTGCCAGCAGCCAGACAGGGTCCGGCAAAAACATTCAGTACTTC
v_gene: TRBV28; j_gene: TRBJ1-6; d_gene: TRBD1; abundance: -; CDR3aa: CASGQGLVSPLHF; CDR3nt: TGTGCCAGCGGACAGGGTTTAGTATCACCCCTCCACTTT
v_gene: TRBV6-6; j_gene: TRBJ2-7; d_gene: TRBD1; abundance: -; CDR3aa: CASSYRGQGAYEQYF; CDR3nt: TGTGCCAGCAGTTACCGCGGACAGGGGGCCTACGAGCAGTACTTC
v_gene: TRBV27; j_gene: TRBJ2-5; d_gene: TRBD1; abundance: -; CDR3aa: CASTRGGKEETQYF; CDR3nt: TGTGCCAGTACTAGAGGGGGCAAGGAAGAGACCCAGTACTTC
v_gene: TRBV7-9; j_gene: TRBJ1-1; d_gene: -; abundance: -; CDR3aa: CASSFPTGVNTEAFF; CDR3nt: TGTGCCAGCAGCTTCCCGACGGGGGTGAACACTGAAGCTTTCTTT
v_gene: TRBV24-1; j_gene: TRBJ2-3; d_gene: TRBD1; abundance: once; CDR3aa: CATSDPSLGRGTQYF; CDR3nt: TGTGCCACCAGTGACCCTTCACTCGGCAGGGGGACGCAGTATTTT
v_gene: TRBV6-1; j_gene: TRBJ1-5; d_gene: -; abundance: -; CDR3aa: CASSEVGNNQPQHF; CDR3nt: TGTGCCAGCAGTGAAGTGGGCAACAATCAGCCCCAGCATTTT
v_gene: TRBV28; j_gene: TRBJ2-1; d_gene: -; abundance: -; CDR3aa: CASSSGLSDEQFF; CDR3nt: TGTGCCAGCAGTTCCGGACTCTCGGATGAGCAGTTCTTC
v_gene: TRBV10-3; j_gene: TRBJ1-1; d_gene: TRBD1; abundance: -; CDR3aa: CAISAGQLLNTEAFF; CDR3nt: TGTGCCATCAGCGCGGGACAGTTATTGAACACTGAAGCTTTCTTT
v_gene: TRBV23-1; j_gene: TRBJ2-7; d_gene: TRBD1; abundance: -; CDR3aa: CASSQGNRDRGIYEQYF; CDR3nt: TGCGCCAGCAGTCAGGGGAACCGGGACAGGGGTATCTACGAGCAGTACTTC
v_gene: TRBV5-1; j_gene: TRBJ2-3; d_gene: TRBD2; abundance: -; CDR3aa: CASSLSGRGGGVDTQYF; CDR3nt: TGCGCCAGCAGCTTAAGCGGCCGAGGCGGGGGTGTGGATACGCAGTATTTT
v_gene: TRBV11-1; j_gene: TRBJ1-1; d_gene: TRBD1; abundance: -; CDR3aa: CASSAGDRAATEAFF; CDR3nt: TGTGCCAGCAGCGCCGGGGACAGGGCGGCCACTGAAGCTTTCTTT
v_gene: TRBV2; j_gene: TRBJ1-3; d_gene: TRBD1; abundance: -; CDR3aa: CASSGQGLSSGNTIYF; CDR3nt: TGTGCCAGCAGTGGACAGGGCCTATCCTCTGGAAACACCATATATTTT
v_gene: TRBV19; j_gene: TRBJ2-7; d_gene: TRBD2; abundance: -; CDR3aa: CATAGAGVSYEQYF; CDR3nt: TGTGCCACCGCCGGGGCGGGAGTATCCTACGAGCAGTACTTC
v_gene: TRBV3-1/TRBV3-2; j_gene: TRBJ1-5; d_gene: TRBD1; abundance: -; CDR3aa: CASSLTGFEGQPQHF; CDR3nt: TGTGCCAGCAGCCTGACAGGGTTTGAAGGTCAGCCCCAGCATTTT
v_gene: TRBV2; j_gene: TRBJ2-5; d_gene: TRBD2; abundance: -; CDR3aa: CASWSAGVIQETQYF; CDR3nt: TGTGCCAGTTGGAGTGCGGGGGTCATCCAAGAGACCCAGTACTTC
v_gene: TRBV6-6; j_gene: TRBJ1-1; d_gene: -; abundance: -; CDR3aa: CASSPGGVGNTEAFF; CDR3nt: TGTGCCAGCAGCCCCGGGGGGGTAGGGAACACTGAAGCTTTCTTT
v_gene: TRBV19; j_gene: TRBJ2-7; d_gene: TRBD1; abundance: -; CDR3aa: CASSSRGGTGDYEQYF; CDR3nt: TGTGCCAGTAGTAGCCGCGGCGGGACAGGAGACTACGAGCAGTACTTC